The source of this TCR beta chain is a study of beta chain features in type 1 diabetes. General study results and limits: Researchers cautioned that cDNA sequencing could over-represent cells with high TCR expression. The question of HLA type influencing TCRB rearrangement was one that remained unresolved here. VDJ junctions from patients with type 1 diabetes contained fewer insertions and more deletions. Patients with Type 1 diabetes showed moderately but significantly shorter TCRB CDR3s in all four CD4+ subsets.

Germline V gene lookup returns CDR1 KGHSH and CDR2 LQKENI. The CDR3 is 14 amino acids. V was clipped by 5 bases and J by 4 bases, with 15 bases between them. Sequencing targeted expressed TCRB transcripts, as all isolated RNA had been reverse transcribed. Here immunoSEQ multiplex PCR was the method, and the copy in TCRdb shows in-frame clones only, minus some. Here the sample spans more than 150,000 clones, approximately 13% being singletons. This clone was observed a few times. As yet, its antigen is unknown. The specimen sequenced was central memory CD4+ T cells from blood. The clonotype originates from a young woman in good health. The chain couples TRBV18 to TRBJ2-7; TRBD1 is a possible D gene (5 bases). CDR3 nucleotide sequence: TGTGCCAGCTCATATAGCACGACAGTTTACGAGCAGTACTTC. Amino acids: CASSYSTTVYEQYF.